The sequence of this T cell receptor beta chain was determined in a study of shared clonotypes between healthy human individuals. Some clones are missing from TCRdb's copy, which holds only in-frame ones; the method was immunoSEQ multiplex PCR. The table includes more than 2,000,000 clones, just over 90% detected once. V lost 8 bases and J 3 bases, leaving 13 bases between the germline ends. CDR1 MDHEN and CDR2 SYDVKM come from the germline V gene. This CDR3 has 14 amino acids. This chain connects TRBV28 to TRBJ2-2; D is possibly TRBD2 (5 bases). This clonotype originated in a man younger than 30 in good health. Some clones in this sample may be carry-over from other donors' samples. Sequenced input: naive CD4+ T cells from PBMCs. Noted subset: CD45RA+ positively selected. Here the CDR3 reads CASVSRVYTGELFF. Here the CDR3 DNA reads TGTGCCAGCGTATCGAGGGTCTACACCGGGGAGCTGTTTTTT.